This T cell receptor beta chain was captured in a study of OX40 agonist ivuxolimab in advanced cancers. Produced via immunoSEQ multiplex PCR; TCRdb's table is partial and in-frame only. Of tens of thousands of clones detected, 85% to 90% appear once; the ten largest clones hold approximately 0.54%. The CDR3 runs to 13 residues. Germline V CDR1 and CDR2: KGHSH, LQKENI. V was trimmed by 2 bases and J by 8 bases, leaving 12 bases between them. Blood samples were obtained at baseline, cycle 4 day 1, and cycle 7 day 1. In its sample, this clone was seen once. The target antigen is unknown. Whole-study results and caveats: Among the nonresponders, some also had low normalized T-cell clonal expansion.

The receptor comes from an adult with an advanced solid tumor such as melanoma, head and neck, liver or kidney cancer. The source was CD4+ or CD8+ T cells sorted from blood, collected in a trial of the OX40 agonist ivuxolimab. The chain has TRBV18 and TRBJ1-2; D possibly corresponds to TRBD1 (5 bases). As DNA, the CDR3 is TGTGCCAGCTCACCATCAGGAGGGGAAGGCTACACCTTC. It yields the protein CASSPSGGEGYTF.